What follows describes a single TCR beta chain. V gave up 5 bases and J gave up 7 bases; unmatched junction bases: 7. Germline assignment: CDR1 SEHNR and CDR2 FQNEAQ (reference sequence). This CDR3 has 13 residues. Generated by immunoSEQ multiplex PCR, the TCRdb table keeps only in-frame clones and is missing some. This sample has fewer than 200,000 clones; over 80% occur once, and the top ten carry approximately 4%. This sample was taken from a study of blood T cell repertoires in COVID-19. Study information: Acute-phase and convalescent COVID-19 samples originated in the United States, Italy and Spain.

This sequence was found in a woman in her forties or fifties who had recovered from COVID-19. Sequencing was performed on PBMCs or T cells enriched from blood (not recorded which). The chain uses TRBV7-9 and TRBJ1-2, with 7 bases aligning to TRBD1. CDR3 sequence (DNA): TGTGCCAGCAGCAAACAGGGGAAGAGTGGCTACACCTTC. Protein product: CASSKQGKSGYTF.